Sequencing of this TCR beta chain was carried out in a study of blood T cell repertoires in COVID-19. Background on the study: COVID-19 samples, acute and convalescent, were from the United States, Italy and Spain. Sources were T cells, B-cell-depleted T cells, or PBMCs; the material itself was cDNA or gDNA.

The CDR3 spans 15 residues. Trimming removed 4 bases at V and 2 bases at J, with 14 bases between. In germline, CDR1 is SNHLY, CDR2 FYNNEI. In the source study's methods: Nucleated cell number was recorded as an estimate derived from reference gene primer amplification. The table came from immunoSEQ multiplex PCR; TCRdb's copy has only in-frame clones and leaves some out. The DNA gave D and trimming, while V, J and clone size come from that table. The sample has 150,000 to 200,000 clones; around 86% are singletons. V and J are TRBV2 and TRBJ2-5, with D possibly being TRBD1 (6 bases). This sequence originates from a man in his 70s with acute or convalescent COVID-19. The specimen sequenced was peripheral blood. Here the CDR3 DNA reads TGTGCCAGCAGTGGACTGGACAGACCTCAAGAGACCCAGTACTTC. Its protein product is CASSGLDRPQETQYF.